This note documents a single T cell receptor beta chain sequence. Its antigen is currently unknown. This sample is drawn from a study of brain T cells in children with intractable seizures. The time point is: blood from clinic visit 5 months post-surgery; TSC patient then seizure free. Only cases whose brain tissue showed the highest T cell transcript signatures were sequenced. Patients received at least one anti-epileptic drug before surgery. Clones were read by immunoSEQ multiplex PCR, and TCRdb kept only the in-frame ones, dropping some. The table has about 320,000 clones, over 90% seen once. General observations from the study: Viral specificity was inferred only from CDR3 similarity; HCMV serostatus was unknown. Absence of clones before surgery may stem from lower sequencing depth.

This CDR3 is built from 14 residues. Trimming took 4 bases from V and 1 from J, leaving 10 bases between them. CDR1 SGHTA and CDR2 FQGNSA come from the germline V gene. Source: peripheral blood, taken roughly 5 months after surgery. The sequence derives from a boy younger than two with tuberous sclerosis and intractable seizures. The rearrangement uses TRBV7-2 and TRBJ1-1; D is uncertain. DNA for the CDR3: TGTGCCAGCAGCTGGAACCGGAAGAACACTGAAGCTTTCTTT. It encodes CASSWNRKNTEAFF.